A single sample gave rise to the 6 T cell receptor beta chains below, sequenced in a study of technical replicates of blood from several donors. The protocol was immunoSEQ multiplex PCR, while the TCRdb copy is restricted to in-frame clones and leaves out a portion. The sample has roughly 61,000 clones; around 97% are singletons. Sample: T cells isolated from PBMCs. These receptors all stem from a human donor in good health.

This clone has a single count. The chain uses TRBV5-1 and TRBJ2-5; D is uncertain. Trimming left V 1 base short and J 3 bases short, with 4 bases between. The CDR3 loop spans 12 amino acids. Germline loops: CDR1 SGHRS, CDR2 YFSETQ. As DNA, the CDR3 is TGCGCCAGCAGCTTGCCTGAAGAGACCCAGTACTTC. Amino acids: CASSLPEETQYF.

The gene calls are TRBV5-6 and TRBJ1-1; weak D call: TRBD1 (6 bases). The CDR3 covers 15 residues. Germline V CDR1 and CDR2: SGHDT, YYEEEE. V lost 2 bases, J lost 1 base, and 12 bases lay in between. The CDR3 loop reads CASSFLQGGNTEAFF. The CDR3 DNA follows: TGTGCCAGCAGCTTTTTACAGGGTGGGAACACTGAAGCTTTCTTT.

The DNA for the CDR3 is TGTGCCAGCAACGTCGGGCTAGCGGTCCCGAACACCGGGGAGCTGTTTTTT. It specifies CASNVGLAVPNTGELFF. The chain employs TRBV2 and TRBJ2-2; 7 bases fit TRBD2. The CDR3 covers 17 residues. The J segment lost 0 bases and the V segment lost 7 bases, leaving 11 bases of the junction unmatched. CDR1 SNHLY and CDR2 FYNNEI come from the germline V gene.

The chain carries TRBV7-2 and TRBJ1-2; D is ambiguous. This CDR3 comprises 12 residues. Germline CDR1 is SGHTA and CDR2 is FQGNSA. The V end was cut by 5 bases, the J end by 3 bases, with 7 bases between. The CDR3 DNA follows: TGTGCCAGCAGCGCCGGGGACTATGGCTACACCTTC. It translates to CASSAGDYGYTF.

The chain uses TRBV9 and TRBJ1-2; a possible D gene is TRBD1 (5 bases). CDR1 SGDLS and CDR2 YYNGEE come from the germline V gene. This CDR3 region has 13 residues. The ends were cut back, 4 bases at V and 3 bases at J, with 10 bases in the middle. Here the CDR3 DNA reads TGTGCCAGCAGCTCGGACACCTACTATGGCTACACCTTC. As protein: CASSSDTYYGYTF.

V usage is TRBV6-6 and J usage is TRBJ2-7; 8 nucleotides line up with TRBD1. CDR1 MNHNY and CDR2 SVGAGI come from the germline V gene (reference sequence). The V gene end was trimmed by 4 bases and the J gene end by 4 bases; junction bases not matched to a gene: 12. The CDR3 is made up of 16 amino acids. CDR3 in amino acids: CASSSTDRAFTYEQYF. The CDR3 region has the DNA TGTGCCAGCAGTTCCACGGACAGGGCTTTTACGTACGAGCAGTACTTC.